This is a list of T cell receptor beta chains from one sample in a study of T cells in Graves' hyperthyroidism and ophthalmopathy. TCRdb re-analysed the multiplex PCR reads in MiXCR, keeping a single row per CDR3 protein. The sample carries 280,000 or so distinct CDR3 sequences, over 12% recorded once. Sequencing used blood. These receptors were taken from a woman in her fifties or sixties with Graves' hyperthyroidism that later progressed to Graves' ophthalmopathy. The CDR3 runs from the conserved cysteine through the conserved F or W. Fields, in order: J gene, V gene, CDR3 protein.

J gene: TRBJ1-5
V gene: TRBV2
CDR3 protein: CASSGTGREQPQHF

J gene: TRBJ1-3
V gene: TRBV6-1
CDR3 protein: CASSYPRGFSGNTIYF

J gene: TRBJ1-2
V gene: TRBV3-1
CDR3 protein: CASSQETGLHGYTF

J gene: TRBJ2-1
V gene: TRBV6-2/TRBV6-3
CDR3 protein: CASSYLKLGNEQFF

J gene: TRBJ2-1
V gene: TRBV9
CDR3 protein: CASSGGTSYYNEQFF

J gene: TRBJ2-7
V gene: TRBV29-1
CDR3 protein: CSVGGLYYEQYF

J gene: TRBJ2-7
V gene: TRBV28
CDR3 protein: CASRRTGYEQYF

J gene: TRBJ2-1
V gene: TRBV7-3
CDR3 protein: CASSLTGQSSYNEQFF

J gene: TRBJ2-7
V gene: TRBV28
CDR3 protein: CASSFGRPSYEQYF

J gene: TRBJ1-2
V gene: TRBV3-1
CDR3 protein: CASSQVGGYTF

J gene: TRBJ2-1
V gene: TRBV20-1
CDR3 protein: CSARAALASSYNEQFF

J gene: TRBJ1-1
V gene: TRBV18
CDR3 protein: CASSLSFTGMNTEAFF

J gene: TRBJ2-2
V gene: TRBV6-1
CDR3 protein: CASSPSVWYTGELFF

J gene: TRBJ2-7
V gene: TRBV28
CDR3 protein: CASSTHRPRVGEQYF

J gene: TRBJ2-1
V gene: TRBV20-1
CDR3 protein: CSAHQGLRLNNEQFF

J gene: TRBJ2-1
V gene: TRBV7-9
CDR3 protein: CASSAGLAGPGEQFF

J gene: TRBJ2-3
V gene: TRBV20-1
CDR3 protein: CSARGRDHTDTQYF

J gene: TRBJ2-3
V gene: TRBV4-1
CDR3 protein: CASSQEERSSTDTQYF

J gene: TRBJ2-5
V gene: TRBV5-5
CDR3 protein: CASSFWGGKETQYF

J gene: TRBJ1-4
V gene: TRBV2
CDR3 protein: CASSEENRFEKLFF

J gene: TRBJ2-7
V gene: TRBV2
CDR3 protein: CATGTSGPRGYEQYF

J gene: TRBJ1-2
V gene: TRBV5-1
CDR3 protein: CASSSGGRDHGYTF

J gene: TRBJ2-3
V gene: TRBV6-1
CDR3 protein: CASSDGLYTDTQYF

J gene: TRBJ2-2
V gene: TRBV6-6
CDR3 protein: CASSYSSPATGRAGELFF

J gene: TRBJ1-2
V gene: TRBV7-9
CDR3 protein: CASSLLDSYYGYTF

J gene: TRBJ2-1
V gene: TRBV11-3
CDR3 protein: CASSFGLAGVSSYNEQFF

J gene: TRBJ2-2
V gene: TRBV3-1
CDR3 protein: CASSPNLVPTGELFF

J gene: TRBJ2-7
V gene: TRBV30
CDR3 protein: CAWETGRQEYF

J gene: TRBJ2-1
V gene: TRBV20-1
CDR3 protein: CSARVPFGVAGPSSYNEQFF

J gene: TRBJ2-1
V gene: TRBV2
CDR3 protein: CASNGGSRAGVSYNEQFF

J gene: TRBJ2-5
V gene: TRBV6-1
CDR3 protein: CASKLAGHQETQYF

J gene: TRBJ2-1
V gene: TRBV5-1
CDR3 protein: CASSSSRSSYNEQFF

J gene: TRBJ2-5
V gene: TRBV7-2
CDR3 protein: CASSLNGEETQYF

J gene: TRBJ1-1
V gene: TRBV28
CDR3 protein: CASSRDQGMNTEAFF

J gene: TRBJ2-1
V gene: TRBV20-1
CDR3 protein: CSAVVTSSGEQFF

J gene: TRBJ2-1
V gene: TRBV24-1
CDR3 protein: CATSEAGTDNEQFF

J gene: TRBJ1-3
V gene: TRBV30
CDR3 protein: CAWSLTGLNTIYF

J gene: TRBJ2-2
V gene: TRBV5-1
CDR3 protein: CASSPAGPNTGELFF

J gene: TRBJ1-4
V gene: TRBV3-1
CDR3 protein: CASSHEEKLFF

J gene: TRBJ2-5
V gene: TRBV7-9
CDR3 protein: CASSLPPGGVETQYF

J gene: TRBJ2-3
V gene: TRBV30
CDR3 protein: CAWSPEDTQYF

J gene: TRBJ2-1
V gene: TRBV5-1
CDR3 protein: CASSPGHTGNEQFF

J gene: TRBJ1-3
V gene: TRBV12-3/TRBV12-4
CDR3 protein: CASSLARARGNTIYF

J gene: TRBJ1-6
V gene: TRBV7-2
CDR3 protein: CASSLETKRPPLHF

J gene: TRBJ2-5
V gene: TRBV19
CDR3 protein: CASSLRGSAGLGETQYF

J gene: TRBJ2-1
V gene: TRBV19
CDR3 protein: CASSGPTSGPYNEQFF

J gene: TRBJ1-2
V gene: TRBV20-1
CDR3 protein: CSASSSDYGYTF

J gene: TRBJ2-6
V gene: TRBV5-6
CDR3 protein: CASSPRVRAGSLSGANVLTF

J gene: TRBJ1-3
V gene: TRBV28
CDR3 protein: CASSSNRASGNTIYF

J gene: TRBJ1-1
V gene: TRBV7-6
CDR3 protein: CASVGPNTEAFF

J gene: TRBJ1-4
V gene: TRBV20-1
CDR3 protein: CSAPAWGSYEKLFF

J gene: TRBJ2-2
V gene: TRBV12-3/TRBV12-4
CDR3 protein: CASSFRDRGYEGELFF

J gene: TRBJ1-4
V gene: TRBV19
CDR3 protein: CASSTGQGHEKLFF